This is a list of T cell receptor beta chains from one sample in a study of T cells after somatic rescue of genetic block. The data were produced by immunoSEQ multiplex PCR, yet TCRdb's version contains in-frame clones alone and is incomplete. Of about 67,000 clones in the sample, under 95% were seen once. The sequenced sample consisted of peripheral blood mononuclear cells (PBMCs). These receptor sequences come from a man aged 40-49 years. CDR3s include the opening cysteine and the closing phenylalanine or tryptophan. The D gene is left open where the match is weak.

J gene: TRBJ2-1
V gene: TRBV11-2
D gene: NA
CDR3 DNA: TGTGCCAGCAGCTTAGAACCGGGGATAACGGGCAATGAGCAGTTCTTC
CDR3 protein: CASSLEPGITGNEQFF

J gene: TRBJ1-2
V gene: TRBV27
D gene: NA
CDR3 DNA: TGTGCCAGCAACGGCTACACCTTC
CDR3 protein: CASNGYTF

J gene: TRBJ2-1
V gene: TRBV7-2
D gene: NA
CDR3 DNA: TGTGCCAGCAGCTTAGCGTCGGCAGGGACAAGGGGCAATGAGCAGTTCTTC
CDR3 protein: CASSLASAGTRGNEQFF

J gene: TRBJ2-3
V gene: TRBV13
D gene: TRBD1
CDR3 DNA: TGTGCCAGCAGCTTAGCTCGGGACAGGGGGACAGATACGCAGTATTTT
CDR3 protein: CASSLARDRGTDTQYF

J gene: TRBJ1-5
V gene: TRBV10-1
D gene: NA
CDR3 DNA: TGCGCCAGCAGTGTTGGGGTTACCAATCAGCCCCAGCATTTT
CDR3 protein: CASSVGVTNQPQHF

J gene: TRBJ2-1
V gene: TRBV27
D gene: NA
CDR3 DNA: TGTGCCAGCAGCTTTTTCACGGGGAATGAGCAGTTCTTC
CDR3 protein: CASSFFTGNEQFF

J gene: TRBJ1-1
V gene: TRBV5-1
D gene: TRBD1
CDR3 DNA: TGCGCCAGCCGCCCGGACAGGGGGAAGACTGAAGCTTTCTTT
CDR3 protein: CASRPDRGKTEAFF

J gene: TRBJ2-5
V gene: TRBV5-1
D gene: TRBD1
CDR3 DNA: TGCGCCAGCAGCTTGGCCGGACAGGGCCCGGGGGAGACCCAGTACTTC
CDR3 protein: CASSLAGQGPGETQYF

J gene: TRBJ2-3
V gene: TRBV15
D gene: NA
CDR3 DNA: TGTGCCACCAGCAGAGTCGGGCCAGATACGCAGTATTTT
CDR3 protein: CATSRVGPDTQYF

J gene: TRBJ2-7
V gene: TRBV2
D gene: NA
CDR3 DNA: TGTGCCAGCAGTGGGGCTTGGAGCTCCTACGAGCAGTACTTC
CDR3 protein: CASSGAWSSYEQYF

J gene: TRBJ2-1
V gene: TRBV7-2
D gene: TRBD2
CDR3 DNA: TGTGCCAGCGCACCAGCGGGGAGCTCCTACAATGAGCAGTTCTTC
CDR3 protein: CASAPAGSSYNEQFF